A single sample is the source of the 23 T cell receptor beta chains below, sequenced in a study of human T cells and chemical hapten exposure. TCRdb re-called the RACE reads through MiXCR, storing one row per CDR3 protein. The profile shows about 84,000 distinct CDR3 sequences, approximately 10% of them singletons. Time point indicated: patch test 2, 6 weeks after DPC sensitization. Treatment noted: therapeutic diphenylcyclopropenone sensitization with weekly scalp DPC. The sample here was whole blood, taken in connection with sensitization to the hapten diphenylcyclopropenone (DPC). Receptor source: a woman under 40 with alopecia areata. Some clones in this sample may be carry-over from other donors' samples.

This clonotype was found many times. The gene calls are TRBV6-2 or TRBV6-3 and TRBJ2-6; D is undetermined. The CDR3 runs to 12 residues. The germline V and J ends were trimmed by 6 bases and 2 bases, with 2 bases remaining between them. Germline lookup yields CDR1 MNHEY and CDR2 SVGEGT. The CDR3 DNA reads as TGTGCCAGCAGGGCTGGGGCCAACGTCCTGACTTTC. As protein: CASRAGANVLTF.

In its sample, this clonotype was seen a few times. This chain joins TRBV9 and TRBJ2-1; 7 nucleotides align to TRBD2. This CDR3 contains 13 residues. Per germline, CDR1 SGDLS and CDR2 YYNGEE. The V and J ends lost 5 bases and 8 bases, in that order; junction bases with no gene match: 7. The CDR3 loop reads CASRSTSDYEQFF. CDR3 nucleotides: TGTGCCAGCAGATCCACTAGCGACTATGAGCAGTTCTTC.

This clonotype occurred a few times. Here the CDR3 DNA reads TGTGCCAGCAGTGACCGTGGGAGGGAGTTTGGTTCACCCCTCCACTTT. As protein: CASSDRGREFGSPLHF. J is TRBJ1-6 and V is TRBV6-5, with no clear D. The CDR3 spans 16 residues. The germline V gene encodes CDR1 MNHEY and CDR2 SVGAGI. V was shortened by 5 bases and J by 9 bases, with 20 bases between the two germline ends.

This clonotype was seen many times. The chain employs TRBV6-2 or TRBV6-3 and TRBJ1-1; 7 bases map to TRBD1. The germline V gene encodes CDR1 MNHEY and CDR2 SVGEGT. The CDR3 extends over 14 amino acids. The V segment lost 7 bases and the J segment 6 bases; nucleotides outside the gene matches: 11. This chain's CDR3 is CASKTTGVWAEAFF. The CDR3 DNA reads TGTGCCAGCAAGACAACAGGGGTATGGGCTGAAGCTTTCTTT.

The V gene is TRBV27, the J gene TRBJ2-1; perhaps TRBD2 as D (5 bases). Trimming removed 6 bases at V and 4 bases at J, with 10 bases between. Germline V gene data show CDR1 as MNHEY and CDR2 as SMNVEV (reference sequence). The CDR3 is 13 amino acids. Here the CDR3 reads CASRRRDYNEQFF. For the CDR3, the DNA is TGTGCCAGCAGGCGACGGGATTACAATGAGCAGTTCTTC.

J is TRBJ1-2 and V is TRBV29-1; D gene ambiguous. The CDR3 contains 9 residues. The V end was cut by 6 bases, the J end by 6 bases, with 5 bases between. Germline V gene lookup returns CDR1 SQVTM and CDR2 ANQGSEA. CDR3 nucleotides: TGCAGCGTCTCCGATGGCTACACCTTC. Translation: CSVSDGYTF.

This clonotype was seen repeatedly, ten times or more. The rearrangement links TRBV7-9 to TRBJ1-2; no firm D call. The germline V gene encodes CDR1 SEHNR and CDR2 FQNEAQ (reference sequence). V dropped 2 bases and J dropped 1 base, with 11 bases sitting between them. The CDR3 is 15 amino acids. The CDR3 region is CASSLIAGNNYGYTF. CDR3 nucleotide sequence: TGTGCCAGCAGCTTAATTGCGGGAAATAACTATGGCTACACCTTC.

This clonotype was counted only a few times. The V and J genes are TRBV5-5 and TRBJ1-1, with no clear D. Trimming removed 1 base at V and 5 bases at J, with 15 bases between. The CDR3 is 15 residues long. Germline V CDR1 and CDR2: SGHKS, YYEKEE (reference sequence). The CDR3 nucleotides are TGTGCCAGCAGCTTGTTCGGTGGGCGAAGTACTGAAGCTTTCTTT. Encoded protein: CASSLFGGRSTEAFF.

A note on this clonotype: Its ends do not fully match the called genes, so a read error is possible. The chain is built from TRBV7-8 and TRBJ2-7; unclear D gene. CDR3 length: 15 amino acids. Per germline, CDR1 SGHVS and CDR2 FQNEAQ. As DNA, the CDR3 is TGTGCCAGCACCATCGGATTAGCTGCACGTTACGAGCGGTACTTC. The encoded protein is CASTIGLAARYERYF. Based on the CDR3 plus reference TRBV7-8 and TRBJ2-7, the full variable domain is GAGVSQSPRYKVAKRGQDVALRCDPISGHVSLFWYQQALGQGPEFLTYFQNEAQLDKSGLPSDRFFAERPEGSVSTLKIQRTQQEDSAVYLCASTIGLAARYERYFGPGTRLTVT.

This clonotype was recorded many times. This chain joins TRBV28 and TRBJ1-2, with 8 bases aligning to TRBD1. The CDR3 loop spans 12 amino acids. The germline V gene has CDR1 MDHEN and CDR2 SYDVKM. The V gene end was trimmed by 10 bases and the J gene end by 8 bases; junction bases not matched to a gene: 9. The CDR3 region is CATTTGGRGYTF. CDR3 bases: TGTGCCACGACAACAGGGGGTCGGGGCTACACCTTC.

About this clonotype itself: This CDR3 fails to terminate in the conserved phenylalanine or tryptophan, so it likely reflects a read error. V gene TRBV28 combines with J gene TRBJ1-2, with D possibly matching TRBD1 (6 bases). The CDR3 totals 12 residues. V was trimmed by 5 bases and J by 5 bases, leaving 9 bases between them. Germline values: CDR1 MDHEN, CDR2 SYDVKM. The CDR3 region is CASSADRYGYTS. The CDR3 coding sequence is TGTGCCAGCAGTGCGGACAGATATGGCTACACCTCC.

This clonotype was seen many times. This chain connects TRBV4-2 to TRBJ1-5; maybe TRBD1 (5 bases). CDR1 LGHNA and CDR2 YNFKEQ come from the germline V gene. The CDR3 loop spans 16 amino acids. V was clipped by 0 bases and J by 0 bases, with 9 bases between them. In DNA, the CDR3 is TGTGCCAGCAGCCAAGATTCCGGGGGTAGCAATCAGCCCCAGCATTTT. Translation: CASSQDSGGSNQPQHF.

This clonotype has a count of ten or more. The chain couples TRBV28 to TRBJ1-1, with D unresolved. V was trimmed by 4 bases and J by 0 bases, leaving 9 bases between them. Germline V gene sequence: CDR1 MDHEN, CDR2 SYDVKM. There are 14 residues in the CDR3. The CDR3 sequence: CASSSIPMNTEAFF. The CDR3 coding sequence is TGTGCCAGCAGTTCCATCCCCATGAACACTGAAGCTTTCTTT.

This clonotype appeared a few times. V and J are TRBV20-1 and TRBJ2-1; D assignment may be TRBD1 or TRBD2 (6 bases each). V lost 3 bases and J lost 3, with 12 bases in between. CDR1 is DFQATT, CDR2 SNEGSKA, per germline (reference sequence). This CDR3 comprises 14 residues. The CDR3 DNA reads as TGCAGTGCTAGCTGGGGGGCAAACTACAATGAGCAGTTCTTC. Encoded protein: CSASWGANYNEQFF.

The sample holds a few counts of this clonotype. This chain uses TRBV11-1 with TRBJ2-3; possibly TRBD1 for D (6 bases). The CDR3 spans 15 residues. V lost 1 base to trimming and J lost 7 bases, with 15 bases between them. Germline V gene sequence: CDR1 SGHAT, CDR2 FQDESV (reference sequence). The CDR3 here is CASSLGQEPTYTQYF. Here the CDR3 DNA reads TGTGCCAGCAGCTTAGGACAGGAGCCAACCTATACGCAGTATTTT.

This clonotype was detected many times. This chain joins TRBV28 and TRBJ1-2; unclear D gene. The CDR3 is made up of 14 amino acids. V was clipped by 4 bases and J by 3 bases, with 12 bases between them. Germline V gives CDR1 MDHEN, CDR2 SYDVKM. CDR3 nucleotides: TGTGCCAGCAGTTCGCCCGGGAACTACTATGGCTACACCTTC. Translating it yields CASSSPGNYYGYTF.

This chain connects TRBV29-1 to TRBJ2-7, with a tentative D call TRBD2 (5 bases). Per germline, CDR1 SQVTM and CDR2 ANQGSEA. This CDR3 spans 15 amino acids. CDR3 DNA: TGCAGTGCTATTCCGGGGAATGTTGGGTTTTACGAGCAGTACTTC. As protein: CSAIPGNVGFYEQYF.

This rearrangement joins TRBV11-3 to TRBJ2-6; D might be TRBD1 (6 bases). Germline values: CDR1 SGHNT, CDR2 YENEEA. The CDR3 spans 16 residues. Trimming removed 5 bases at V and 4 bases at J, with 15 bases between. The CDR3 bases are TGTGCCAGCAGCGCCAGGGGATCGCGGGGGGCCAACGTCCTGACTTTC. Encoded protein: CASSARGSRGANVLTF.

The table lists this clonotype with many counts. This chain links TRBV6-2 or TRBV6-3 with TRBJ2-3, with 11 bases aligning to TRBD2. The CDR3 totals 19 residues. With V trimmed by 3 bases and J by 2 bases, 13 bases remained unmatched. CDR1 and CDR2 from the germline V gene are MNHEY and SVGEGT. The DNA of the CDR3 is TGTGCCAGCAGTTATCAGTTGCTACTAGCGGGGGCCTCCACAGATACGCAGTATTTT. Its protein product is CASSYQLLLAGASTDTQYF.

Only a few counts were recorded for this clonotype. The CDR3 loop reads CASNRGSYNSPLHF. The CDR3 region has the DNA TGTGCCAGCAACAGAGGCTCCTATAATTCACCCCTCCACTTT. V and J are TRBV28 and TRBJ1-6; D gene unclear. Looked up from germline, CDR1 is MDHEN and CDR2 is SYDVKM. There are 14 residues in the CDR3. V lost 7 bases to trimming and J lost 0 bases, with 7 bases between them. Full variable domain (remainder filled in from reference TRBV28 and TRBJ1-6): DVKVTQSSRYLVKRTGEKVFLECVQDMDHENMFWYRQDPGLGLRLIYFSYDVKMKEKGDIPEGYSVSREKKERFSLILESASTNQTSMYLCASNRGSYNSPLHFGNGTRLTVT.

In its sample, this clonotype was seen many times. The chain combines TRBV29-1 with TRBJ2-3; D uncertain. The CDR3 totals 13 residues. In germline, CDR1 is SQVTM, CDR2 ANQGSEA. Trimming pared 4 bases from V and 5 bases from J, leaving 13 bases between. In DNA, the CDR3 is TGCAGCGTTGCCCTTAATAACCAAGATACGCAGTATTTT. It translates to CSVALNNQDTQYF.

This clonotype was detected ten times or more. The V and J genes are TRBV5-6 and TRBJ2-1, with TRBD2 matching over 9 bases. This CDR3 contains 15 residues. Per the germline V gene, CDR1 is SGHDT and CDR2 is YYEEEE. V trimming: 4 bases; J trimming: 9 bases; junction bases outside the gene matches: 11. The CDR3 loop reads CASSLPAGGRGEQFF. The CDR3 DNA follows: TGTGCCAGCAGCCTGCCCGCGGGAGGGCGCGGTGAGCAGTTCTTC.

This clonotype showed up many times. The CDR3 loop is CSVDRGTSSYNEQFF. The DNA of the CDR3 is TGCAGCGTTGACCGAGGGACTAGCTCCTACAATGAGCAGTTCTTC. The V and J genes are TRBV29-1 and TRBJ2-1; TRBD2 agrees at 8 bases. The germline V gene has CDR1 SQVTM and CDR2 ANQGSEA. This CDR3 is built from 15 residues. Trimming cost V 3 bases and J 0 bases; bases outside gene matches: 4.